This T cell receptor (beta chain) is from a study of cytomegalovirus exposure and HLA in healthy donors. General study results and limits: A later analysis reported that several of the most significant clusters appeared to be linked to common viral pathogens, among them Epstein-Barr virus.

The study ran its PCR with 60 Vbeta and 13 Jbeta primers. Data came from immunoSEQ multiplex PCR; TCRdb stores just in-frame clones and leaves some out. The table lists 180,000 or so clones, around 85% of them singletons. Remarks on this clone: Its antigen is not known.

The CDR3 has 15 amino acids. The V segment lost 5 bases and the J segment 10 bases; nucleotides outside the gene matches: 11. Germline V gene sequence: CDR1 MNHEY, CDR2 SVGAGI. Sequencing was performed on PBMCs. V usage is TRBV6-5 and J usage is TRBJ1-6; 7 bases fit TRBD1. This receptor was obtained from a young man in good health and CMV-seropositive. CDR3 protein: CASSANRGSDSPLHF. CDR3 nucleotide sequence: TGTGCCAGCAGTGCCAACAGGGGAAGTGACTCACCCCTCCACTTT.